A selection of T cell receptor beta chains follows, all from one sample in a study of T cells in Graves' hyperthyroidism and ophthalmopathy. TCRdb passed the multiplex PCR reads through MiXCR, listing each CDR3 protein once. The table shows 250,000 to 400,000 distinct CDR3 sequences, with roughly an eighth occurring only once. The sample was blood. All receptors come from a woman between 40 and 55 years old with Graves' ophthalmopathy. CDR3s include the opening cysteine and the closing phenylalanine or tryptophan. The D gene is left open where the match is weak. Size is omitted from some rows. Given values are once, few, many or a class for expanded clones.

CDR3nt,CDR3aa,d_gene,v_gene,j_gene,abundance
TGTGCCAGCAGTGTAGCGGGCCAAGAGACCCAGTACTTC,CASSVAGQETQYF,TRBD2,TRBV25-1,TRBJ2-5,many
TGTGCCAGCAGGACAATTAGCGGGGGCCCTAGCACAGATACGCAGTATTTT,CASRTISGGPSTDTQYF,TRBD2,TRBV28,TRBJ2-3,many
TGTGCCAGTAGTATCTCGCCTAGCTCCTACAATGAGCAGTTCTTC,CASSISPSSYNEQFF,NA,TRBV19,TRBJ2-1,many
TGTGCCAGCAGTTTAGGGATTGCTGGGGAGGATTTCTATGGCTACACCTTC,CASSLGIAGEDFYGYTF,NA,TRBV12-3/TRBV12-4,TRBJ1-2,many
TGTGCCAGCAGCCCAGACAGACCCAATGAGCAGTTCTTC,CASSPDRPNEQFF,NA,TRBV12-3/TRBV12-4,TRBJ2-1,NA
TGTGCCAGCGGAGTTACTCTTGAAGCTTTCTTT,CASGVTLEAFF,NA,TRBV28,TRBJ1-1,many
TGCAGTGCTAGGGGGACTAGCGGGATCCTTAGCACAGATACGCAGTATTTT,CSARGTSGILSTDTQYF,TRBD2,TRBV20-1,TRBJ2-3,many
TGTGCCATCGGAGGGACAGGGAGAGGGGCCAACGTCCTGACTTTC,CAIGGTGRGANVLTF,TRBD1,TRBV10-3,TRBJ2-6,few
TGTGCCACCAGCCGACCGAACGGTTACGAGCAGTACTTC,CATSRPNGYEQYF,NA,TRBV15,TRBJ2-7,NA
TGTGCCAGCAGTAACCCCGGACAGGGGGCGAGAGATACGCAGTATTTT,CASSNPGQGARDTQYF,TRBD1,TRBV25-1,TRBJ2-3,few
TGCAGTGCAGGGGGCGGAGAGAACACTGAAGCTTTCTTT,CSAGGGENTEAFF,TRBD1,TRBV20-1,TRBJ1-1,few
TGTGCCAGTAGTATAAGTGGGGGATCCGGGAATGAGCAGTTCTTC,CASSISGGSGNEQFF,NA,TRBV19,TRBJ2-1,NA
TGTGCCAGCAGTTTCTGGCAGGGAGGTTCACCCCTCCACTTT,CASSFWQGGSPLHF,NA,TRBV12-3/TRBV12-4,TRBJ1-6,many
TGTGCCAGTAGTATAGAACAGGGTAACACCGGGGAGCTGTTTTTT,CASSIEQGNTGELFF,NA,TRBV19,TRBJ2-2,many
TGCAGTGCTCCCCCCACGGGGACCGGTAATTCACCCCTCCACTTT,CSAPPTGTGNSPLHF,NA,TRBV20-1,TRBJ1-6,many
TGTGCCAGCAGTCCCCTCGGGACTAGCAGAAATGAGCAGTTCTTC,CASSPLGTSRNEQFF,TRBD2,TRBV28,TRBJ2-1,many
TGTGCCAGCAGTTACTTTGGGGATGGCGGGGAGCTGTTTTTT,CASSYFGDGGELFF,NA,TRBV6-2/TRBV6-3,TRBJ2-2,many
TGTGCCAGCAGCTTGTTCCGGGGCGAGCAGTACTTC,CASSLFRGEQYF,NA,TRBV7-8,TRBJ2-7,many
TGCAGTGCTAGGAATGGGGCCGAGCAGCAAGAGACCCAGTACTTC,CSARNGAEQQETQYF,NA,TRBV20-1,TRBJ2-5,NA
TGTGCCAGCAGCCTTCGGACAGGCTCGAACACTGAAGCTTTCTTT,CASSLRTGSNTEAFF,TRBD1,TRBV5-8,TRBJ1-1,few
TGTGCCAGCAGTTACTTTAGGGGGAACACTGAAGCTTTCTTT,CASSYFRGNTEAFF,NA,TRBV6-2/TRBV6-3,TRBJ1-1,many
TGTGCCAGCAGCTTCCAGGGAGGGCACGAGCAGTACTTC,CASSFQGGHEQYF,TRBD2,TRBV7-2,TRBJ2-7,many
TGTGCCAGCAGTTACGTGTCGGGATACACGAAAGAGACCCAGTACTTC,CASSYVSGYTKETQYF,NA,TRBV6-2/TRBV6-3,TRBJ2-5,many
TGCAGCGTTGAAGTCCCCTTATACAATGAGCAGTTCTTC,CSVEVPLYNEQFF,NA,TRBV29-1,TRBJ2-1,NA
TGTGCCTGGACCCCATCGAGGGGCGAGCAGTACTTC,CAWTPSRGEQYF,NA,TRBV30,TRBJ2-7,few
TGCAGTGCTAGAGATCCTGCTAGCGGAAACTACTACAATGAGCAGTTCTTC,CSARDPASGNYYNEQFF,TRBD2,TRBV20-1,TRBJ2-1,NA
TGTGCCAGCAGCTTGGTAGCGAACACCGGGGAGCTGTTTTTT,CASSLVANTGELFF,NA,TRBV5-5,TRBJ2-2,few
TGTGCCAGCAGTGGGACAGGGGCCACTGAAGCTTTCTTT,CASSGTGATEAFF,TRBD1,TRBV28,TRBJ1-1,many
TGCAGTGCCCCTTTACGGGACCCTAGCTCCTACAATGAGCAGTTCTTC,CSAPLRDPSSYNEQFF,NA,TRBV20-1,TRBJ2-1,NA
TGCAGTGCTATCCCGCCCTACGAGCAGTACTTC,CSAIPPYEQYF,NA,TRBV20-1,TRBJ2-7,many
TGTGCCAGCAGTGAAGGGGCTAGCCACCTACCCTTC,CASSEGASHLPF,NA,TRBV2,TRBJ2-5,few
TGTGCCAGCAGCCCCCGGGAGAATACGCAGTATTTT,CASSPRENTQYF,NA,TRBV7-8,TRBJ2-3,NA